The 15 T cell receptor beta chains below all came from one sample that was sequenced in a study of T cell responses to AZD1222 COVID-19 vaccine. Sequencing used immunoSEQ multiplex PCR; TCRdb keeps in-frame clones, though not all of them. Of under 200,000 clones listed, roughly 90% were seen once; the top ten hold over 4.5%. Sample: peripheral blood, taken on day 0 of AZD1222 vaccination. The receptors derive from an adult in good health.

V and J are TRBV20-1 and TRBJ2-1; 10 bases match TRBD2. Germline trimming cut 3 bases from V and 8 bases from J; bases unmatched to any gene: 4. CDR3 size: 13 residues. The V gene's germline CDR1 is DFQATT and CDR2 SNEGSKA (reference sequence). CDR3 amino acids: CSASSSGRDEQFF. CDR3 in DNA: TGCAGTGCTAGTTCTAGCGGGAGAGATGAGCAGTTCTTC.

The genes are TRBV9 and TRBJ1-1; D unclear. This CDR3 is built from 13 residues. The V end lost 4 bases, the J end lost 12 bases, and 19 bases lay between the germline ends. Per germline, CDR1 SGDLS and CDR2 YYNGEE. This chain's CDR3 is CASSQLDRTESFF. The CDR3 nucleotides read TGTGCCAGCAGCCAATTGGACCGCACCGAGTCTTTCTTT.

This chain joins TRBV27 and TRBJ1-6; 7 bases line up with TRBD1. The CDR3 runs 15 residues. The ends lost 3 bases at V and 2 bases at J; junction bases unmatched: 1. CDR1 is MNHEY and CDR2 is SMNVEV in the germline V gene (reference sequence). CDR3 coding DNA: TGTGCCAGCAGTTTCGGGACAGCCTATAATTCACCCCTCCACTTT. Protein product: CASSFGTAYNSPLHF.

J is TRBJ2-2 and V is TRBV6-4; either TRBD1 or TRBD2 may supply D (5 bases each). The CDR3 contains 13 residues. V lost 4 bases and J 5 bases, leaving 8 bases between the germline ends. Per the germline V gene, CDR1 is MRHNA and CDR2 is SNTAGT. CDR3 residues: CASSGGSTGELFF. The CDR3 DNA reads TGTGCCAGCAGTGGGGGGTCGACCGGGGAGCTGTTTTTT.

This clone was detected once. The chain links TRBV27 to TRBJ2-7, with 13 bases aligning to TRBD2. Germline assignment: CDR1 MNHEY and CDR2 SMNVEV (reference sequence). J was trimmed by 5 bases and V by 1 base; bases with no gene match: 8. The CDR3 has 17 residues. CDR3 bases: TGTGCCAGCAGTTTATTGGTTGGACTAGCGGGAGCAAACGAGCAGTACTTC. This encodes CASSLLVGLAGANEQYF.

The V and J genes are TRBV20-1 and TRBJ1-2; D is unclear. Germline-derived CDR1 and CDR2 are DFQATT and SNEGSKA (reference sequence). V lost 5 bases and J lost 6, with 7 bases in between. The CDR3 totals 10 residues. The CDR3 spells CSARENGYTF. CDR3 sequence (DNA): TGCAGTGCTCGGGAAAATGGCTACACCTTC.

The CDR3 sequence: CASSLSGGGTGGYNEQFF. Written as DNA, the CDR3 is TGTGCCAGCAGTTTATCAGGAGGCGGGACAGGGGGTTACAATGAGCAGTTCTTC. The chain carries TRBV27 and TRBJ2-1, with 11 bases fitting TRBD1. The CDR3 covers 18 residues. Germline CDR1 and CDR2: MNHEY and SMNVEV (reference sequence). Germline trimming cut 0 bases from V and 4 bases from J; bases unmatched to any gene: 8.

The chain couples TRBV6-6 to TRBJ1-1, with TRBD1 matching over 8 bases. The germline gives CDR1 MNHNY, CDR2 SVGAGI (reference sequence). Trimming at V came to 5 bases and at J to 5 bases, leaving 1 base not matched to a gene. The CDR3 runs to 12 residues. The chain's CDR3 is CASSDRGTEAFF. The DNA for the CDR3 is TGTGCCAGCAGTGACAGGGGTACTGAAGCTTTCTTT.

This sequence joins TRBV7-2 and TRBJ1-6; a possible D gene is TRBD1 (5 bases). The germline V gene has CDR1 SGHTA and CDR2 FQGNSA. The CDR3 spans 14 residues. Trimming cost V 1 base and J 9 bases, with 10 bases left between them. In DNA form, the CDR3 reads TGTGCCAGCAGCTTAGTGGACACCTCTTCACCCCTCCACTTT. Translating gives CASSLVDTSSPLHF.

The rearrangement uses TRBV19 and TRBJ2-2, with a weak D call TRBD2 (7 bases). Germline CDR1 LNHDA, CDR2 SQIVND (reference sequence). Trimming cost V 3 bases and J 4 bases, with 15 bases left between them. The CDR3 sequence is 16 residues long. The CDR3 here is CASSIRGAISTGELFF. The CDR3 DNA follows: TGTGCCAGTAGTATTCGGGGGGCGATTAGCACCGGGGAGCTGTTTTTT.

The chain couples TRBV6-2 or TRBV6-3 to TRBJ1-1, with no clear D. Germline V gene sequence: CDR1 MNHEY, CDR2 SVGEGT. The ends were cut back, 4 bases at V and 3 bases at J, with 18 bases in the middle. CDR3 size: 16 residues. CDR3 DNA: TGTGCCAGCAGTTTTGAGGGTTCGGGCAAGTACACTGAAGCTTTCTTT. Protein product: CASSFEGSGKYTEAFF.

A single count supports this clone. This chain uses TRBV30 with TRBJ2-7, with TRBD1 as a possible D gene (6 bases). V gave up 2 bases and J gave up 3 bases, with 14 bases separating them. The CDR3 is 14 amino acids. Germline V gene lookup returns CDR1 GTSNPN and CDR2 SVGIG (reference sequence). This CDR3 is CAWSRTDPNYEQYF. CDR3 DNA sequence: TGTGCCTGGAGTAGGACAGACCCTAACTACGAGCAGTACTTC. Filled out from reference TRBV30 and TRBJ2-7, the complete variable domain reads SQTIHQWPATLVQPVGSPLSLECTVEGTSNPNLYWYRQAAGRGLQLLFYSVGIGQISSEVPQNLSASRPQDRQFILSSKKLLLSDSGFYLCAWSRTDPNYEQYFGPGTRLTVT.

CDR3 sequence: CASSLAYSAEGNTEAFF. CDR3 nucleotides: TGTGCCAGCAGCTTAGCGTACTCAGCAGAGGGGAACACTGAAGCTTTCTTT. J is TRBJ1-1 and V is TRBV11-2, with D uncertain. This CDR3 has 17 amino acids. The V end lost 1 base, the J end lost 1 base, and 16 bases lay between the germline ends. CDR1 is SGHAT, CDR2 FQNNGV, per germline.

J is TRBJ1-3 and V is TRBV3-1 (or the pseudogene TRBV3-2), with 7 bases identical to TRBD1. Trimming removed 4 bases from V and 2 bases from J; junction bases left unmatched: 2. CDR3 length equals 14 residues. Germline-derived CDR1 and CDR2 are LGHDT and YNNKEL (reference sequence). CDR3: CASSLRGAGNTIYF. The CDR3 region has the DNA TGTGCCAGCAGCCTCAGGGGGGCTGGAAACACCATATATTTT.

The chain couples TRBV19 to TRBJ1-5; tentative D call: TRBD1 (5 bases). V was pared by 3 bases and J by 1 base, with 13 bases between. The germline CDR1 and CDR2 sequences are LNHDA and SQIVND (reference sequence). CDR3 length: 16 residues. The CDR3 region is CASSMIRGASNQPQHF. The CDR3 DNA is TGTGCCAGTAGTATGATCCGAGGGGCGAGCAATCAGCCCCAGCATTTT. The whole variable domain, remainder taken from reference TRBV19 and TRBJ1-5, is DGGITQSPKYLFRKEGQNVTLSCEQNLNHDAMYWYRQDPGQGLRLIYYSQIVNDFQKGDIAEGYSVSREKKESFPLTVTSAQKNPTAFYLCASSMIRGASNQPQHFGDGTRLSIL.